The rows below give T cell receptor beta chains drawn from one sample of a study of control samples from healthy donors and cancer patients. This table comes from immunoSEQ multiplex PCR, and its TCRdb copy is limited to in-frame clones, with some not included. Here the sample spans 11,000 to 15,000 clones, 77% being singletons. The sequencing sample was made of formalin-fixed, paraffin-embedded tissue. These receptors came from a female donor with lung cancer. Both conserved end residues are part of each CDR3. A D gene is named only where the DNA matches it firmly. Expanded clones are given a class, and other clones once, few, many or no size at all.

TRBD1	TRBV4-3	.	TRBJ1-2	CASSQDLTGGYGYTF	TGCGCCAGCAGCCAAGACCTGACAGGGGGGTATGGCTACACCTTC
TRBD1	TRBV10-1	.	TRBJ1-5	CASRGGDRGPGSNQPQHF	TGCGCCAGCAGAGGGGGGGACAGGGGCCCAGGGAGCAATCAGCCCCAGCATTTT
.	TRBV11-3	.	TRBJ1-1	CASSLDGGLNTEAFF	TGTGCCAGCAGCTTAGATGGAGGGTTGAACACTGAAGCTTTCTTT
.	TRBV18	.	TRBJ1-6	CASSPQGGGSPLHF	TGTGCCAGCTCACCTCAGGGAGGGGGTTCACCCCTCCACTTT
TRBD1	TRBV5-6	.	TRBJ1-1	CASSFSGTAAEAFF	TGTGCCAGCAGCTTTTCCGGGACAGCGGCGGAAGCTTTCTTT
.	TRBV14	.	TRBJ2-3	CASSFDRGGTQYF	TGTGCCAGCAGCTTTGACCGGGGCGGTACGCAGTATTTT
TRBD1	TRBV9	.	TRBJ2-5	CASSAYRGRETQYF	TGTGCCAGCAGCGCCTACAGGGGGAGGGAGACCCAGTACTTC
TRBD1	TRBV30	few	TRBJ1-1	CAWSVRGRGPLGPYEAFF	TGTGCCTGGAGTGTACGGGGCAGGGGGCCTCTAGGCCCCTATGAAGCTTTCTTT
.	TRBV7-8	few	TRBJ2-2	CASSPRLVGELFF	TGTGCCAGCAGCCCGCGACTAGTCGGGGAGCTGTTTTTT
TRBD2	TRBV27	once	TRBJ2-7	CASSFSGSLHEQYF	TGTGCCAGCAGTTTCAGCGGGAGTCTTCACGAGCAGTACTTC
.	TRBV10-3	.	TRBJ1-2	CAISESVGTGYGYTF	TGTGCCATCAGTGAGTCCGTAGGCACAGGCTATGGCTACACCTTC
TRBD2	TRBV19	.	TRBJ2-3	CASRATSDSTDTQYF	TGTGCCAGTAGGGCGACTAGCGATAGCACAGATACGCAGTATTTT
.	TRBV20-1	.	TRBJ1-2	CSASRIPYGYTF	TGCAGTGCTAGTCGTATTCCCTATGGCTACACCTTC
TRBD1	TRBV6-5	.	TRBJ1-5	CASSQIRTGNQPQHF	TGTGCCAGCAGTCAAATAAGGACAGGTAATCAGCCCCAGCATTTT
.	TRBV20-1	.	TRBJ2-7	CSARDTDEQYF	TGCAGTGCTAGAGACACGGACGAGCAGTACTTC
.	TRBV7-8	.	TRBJ2-1	CASSLDGSYNEQFF	TGTGCCAGCAGCTTAGACGGATCCTACAATGAGCAGTTCTTC
TRBD1	TRBV15	.	TRBJ1-1	CATSREIGDRVGFF	TGTGCCACCAGCAGAGAGATCGGAGACAGGGTCGGTTTCTTT
.	TRBV3-1/TRBV3-2	.	TRBJ2-7	CASTRVGSRNF	TGTGCCAGCACCCGGGTGGGTAGTCGAAACTTC
.	TRBV9	.	TRBJ1-2	CASSLAGSGYTF	TGTGCCAGCAGCTTAGCGGGTAGTGGCTACACCTTC